The rows below give T cell receptor beta chains drawn from one sample of a study of blood T cells in healthy people across ages. TCRdb itself ran the 5' RACE reads through MiXCR, one entry per CDR3 protein. Of 600,000 to 900,000 distinct CDR3 sequences detected, about a quarter appear once; the ten largest clones hold approximately 2.9%. The same sample was also studied in work on T cells of mothers and their children.

Specimen: blood. These receptors all come from a boy aged 10-17 years in good health. CDR3s leave out the opening cysteine and the closing phenylalanine or tryptophan. Size is stated for part of the rows, as once, few or many counts, or as a class when the clone is expanded.

size: .; V: TRBV4-1; CDR3: ASSQEGRYEQY
size: few; V: TRBV2; CDR3: ASEGPGLAGGLADTQY
size: .; V: TRBV24-1; CDR3: ATSAVAGGQETQY
size: few; V: TRBV9; CDR3: ASSVGGGYGYT
size: .; V: TRBV3-1; CDR3: ASSQFTGTEQF
size: .; V: TRBV5-5; CDR3: ASTRIRDYLTGELF
size: .; V: TRBV5-1; CDR3: ASSLEGLGEGYT
size: .; V: TRBV11-2; CDR3: ASSSNDGLSGGQETQY
size: few; V: TRBV27; CDR3: ASSFRLRGGRDEQY
size: .; V: TRBV20-1; CDR3: SARRDQETQY
size: few; V: TRBV4-2; CDR3: ASSPQGGLFYNEQF
size: few; V: TRBV20-1; CDR3: SARWVGGAGELF
size: .; V: TRBV25-1; CDR3: ASSAYREMNTEAF
size: .; V: TRBV20-1; CDR3: SASSGAEKLF
size: few; V: TRBV3-1; CDR3: ASSQDQRVEFYGYT
size: .; V: TRBV5-1; CDR3: ASSLAGGGAYEQF
size: .; V: TRBV9; CDR3: ASSAPGQGYNEQF
size: .; V: TRBV19; CDR3: ASSITGIQPQH
size: .; V: TRBV15; CDR3: ATSKGTGEHYEQY
size: .; V: TRBV5-4; CDR3: ASSFTGTMAEAF
size: .; V: TRBV10-2; CDR3: ASSETSDGEETQY
size: .; V: TRBV7-9; CDR3: ASSFKGLSGNTIY
size: .; V: TRBV7-3; CDR3: ASSLSWSYGYT
size: .; V: TRBV5-1; CDR3: ASSTETVLNTEAF
size: .; V: TRBV9; CDR3: ASSAQAAGEAF
size: .; V: TRBV27; CDR3: ASSFSRERDIQY
size: .; V: TRBV7-2; CDR3: ASSLGAGVGYSDTQY
size: .; V: TRBV10-3; CDR3: AISEQNEISTDTQY
size: few; V: TRBV9; CDR3: ASSDPLGPTNTGELF
size: few; V: TRBV5-1; CDR3: ASSLQGMNDEKLF
size: .; V: TRBV15; CDR3: ATSSGTGGRRWTQY
size: .; V: TRBV29-1; CDR3: SVQGLSDTQY